These T cell receptor beta chains were read from a single sample in a study of T-cell reconstitution after alpha-beta-depleted transplantation in children. TCRdb used MiXCR to reprocess the PCR reads, holding one entry per CDR3 protein. The sample has some 600,000 distinct CDR3 sequences, 16% seen once. This material consisted of PBMCs from the stem cell graft donor, taken from the stem cell graft. These receptor sequences come from a human donor who donated a stem cell graft to a child with acute myeloid leukemia. The CDR3 runs from the conserved cysteine through the conserved F or W. The D gene is left open where the match is weak. Clone size appears in some rows only: once, few, many, or a class for an expanded clone.

- TRBJ2-5 TRBV5-1 - CASSLSSNYQGFQYF TGCGCCAGCAGCTTGAGTTCCAACTACCAGGGGTTTCAGTACTTC
few TRBJ2-7 TRBV12-5 - CASGLNDPPVGEQYF TGTGCTAGTGGTTTGAACGACCCCCCGGTTGGCGAGCAGTACTTC
many TRBJ2-3 TRBV20-1 - CSLKGNTQYF TGCAGCCTTAAGGGAAATACGCAGTATTTT
many TRBJ1-5 TRBV20-1 TRBD1 CSARGQGAGSNQPQHF TGCAGTGCTAGAGGGCAGGGGGCGGGGAGCAATCAGCCCCAGCATTTT
few TRBJ2-2 TRBV7-2 - CASSFSTSYGGELFF TGTGCCAGCAGCTTTTCGACTTCTTATGGCGGGGAGCTGTTTTTT
many TRBJ2-4 TRBV6-5 - CASSYSTNRVSAIQYF TGTGCCAGCAGTTACTCCACCAACAGGGTGTCGGCCATTCAGTACTTC
many TRBJ2-5 TRBV20-1 - CSAPDPGRSGETQYF TGCAGTGCCCCCGACCCGGGGAGGTCGGGGGAGACCCAGTACTTC
- TRBJ1-3 TRBV29-1 TRBD1 CSVVVRGAGNTIYF TGCAGCGTTGTGGTCAGGGGGGCTGGAAACACCATATATTTT
few TRBJ2-1 TRBV7-9 - CASSSPLSSYNEQFF TGTGCCAGCAGCTCTCCATTGAGCTCCTACAATGAGCAGTTCTTC
- TRBJ2-1 TRBV7-9 TRBD2 CASRRPGGNEQFF TGTGCCAGCAGGCGTCCGGGGGGCAATGAGCAGTTCTTC
few TRBJ2-1 TRBV20-1 TRBD2 CSASRNPSGGPFYNEQFF TGCAGTGCAAGCAGAAACCCGAGCGGGGGCCCCTTCTACAATGAGCAGTTCTTC
many TRBJ1-5 TRBV27 - CASRVSSNQPQHF TGTGCCAGCAGGGTCAGTAGCAATCAGCCCCAGCATTTT
few TRBJ1-5 TRBV20-1 - CSARDLEWSQPQHF TGCAGTGCTAGAGATCTGGAGTGGAGCCAGCCCCAGCATTTT
few TRBJ2-7 TRBV20-1 - CSASPVRATGKMREQYF TGCAGTGCTTCCCCGGTGAGGGCAACAGGGAAGATGCGCGAGCAGTACTTC
- TRBJ2-1 TRBV5-5 - CASSLVSGARNEQFF TGTGCCAGCAGCTTGGTGTCAGGGGCTCGGAATGAGCAGTTCTTC
- TRBJ2-1 TRBV12-3/TRBV12-4 - CASSPGDGGVAFVRFF TGTGCCAGCAGTCCCGGTGATGGCGGGGTGGCCTTTGTTCGGTTCTTC
- TRBJ2-1 TRBV15 - CASGGGPNEQFF TGTGCAAGTGGGGGGGGCCCCAATGAGCAGTTCTTC
- TRBJ2-2 TRBV12-3/TRBV12-4 - CASRPDGDTGELFF TGTGCCAGCAGACCCGACGGGGACACCGGGGAGCTGTTTTTT
many TRBJ1-5 TRBV6-1 - CASSDVYRQEEQPQHF TGTGCCAGCAGTGATGTTTATAGGCAGGAAGAACAGCCCCAGCATTTT
few TRBJ2-5 TRBV5-1 - CASSFGQPMETQYF TGCGCCAGCAGCTTTGGACAGCCGATGGAGACCCAGTACTTC
many TRBJ2-1 TRBV7-3 - CASSLGWSSYNEQFF TGTGCCAGCAGCTTAGGGTGGAGCTCCTACAATGAGCAGTTCTTC
many TRBJ1-5 TRBV28 - CASSRRGNQPQHF TGTGCCAGCAGTCGCCGCGGCAATCAGCCCCAGCATTTT
many TRBJ1-1 TRBV29-1 TRBD1 CSVDRGTTEAFF TGCAGCGTGGACAGGGGGACCACTGAAGCTTTCTTT
few TRBJ1-2 TRBV7-9 - CASSLVPGDGYTF TGTGCCAGCAGCTTAGTTCCAGGGGATGGCTACACCTTC
- TRBJ1-1 TRBV11-2 TRBD1 CASSPNRGGDTEAFF TGTGCCAGCAGCCCTAACAGGGGCGGGGACACTGAAGCTTTCTTT
few TRBJ1-1 TRBV12-3/TRBV12-4 - CASSRGGGLAEAFF TGTGCCAGCAGTAGGGGGGGGGGGCTCGCTGAAGCTTTCTTT
many TRBJ1-2 TRBV7-2 - CASSPPRGNGVF TGTGCCAGCAGCCCCCCGCGGGGGAATGGCGTCTTC
few TRBJ2-7 TRBV30 TRBD1 CAWSIGQAYEQYF TGTGCCTGGAGTATCGGACAGGCCTACGAGCAGTACTTC
many TRBJ1-5 TRBV20-1 - CSALRAPNQPQHF TGCAGTGCCCTCCGAGCGCCCAATCAGCCCCAGCATTTT
few TRBJ1-2 TRBV6-5 - CASSTRQAWWSTF TGTGCCAGCAGTACCCGACAGGCCTGGTGGAGCACCTTC
few TRBJ1-2 TRBV9 TRBD1 CASSPGGQGRNYGYTF TGTGCCAGCAGCCCCGGGGGACAGGGAAGGAACTATGGCTACACCTTC
few TRBJ2-2 TRBV5-6 - CASSSPIGELFF TGTGCCAGCAGCTCCCCGATCGGGGAGCTGTTTTTT
once TRBJ1-3 TRBV12-3/TRBV12-4 - CASTLDSPSSGNTIYF TGTGCCAGCACCCTCGACAGTCCGTCCTCTGGAAACACCATATATTTT
many TRBJ1-6 TRBV20-1 TRBD1 CSAWDREFDSIGPLHF TGCAGTGCTTGGGACAGGGAATTCGATTCCATTGGACCCCTCCACTTT
- TRBJ2-2 TRBV29-1 - CSVRLQGTTTGELFF TGCAGCGTTCGTCTACAGGGAACCACCACCGGGGAGCTGTTTTTT
many TRBJ1-1 TRBV20-1 TRBD1 CVPSRQGTEAFF TGCGTCCCATCAAGACAGGGCACTGAAGCTTTCTTT
few TRBJ2-1 TRBV20-1 - CSASLWGGIISNEQFF TGCAGTGCTAGTTTGTGGGGAGGAATTATCTCCAATGAGCAGTTCTTC
few TRBJ1-6 TRBV21-1 - CASSAHRQRFRHCTLHF TGTGCCAGCAGCGCGCATCGACAGAGGTTTCGGCATTGCACCCTCCACTTT
many TRBJ1-2 TRBV7-2 TRBD1 CASSPSGTGSYGYTF TGTGCCAGCAGCCCCTCCGGGACAGGGTCCTATGGCTACACCTTC
few TRBJ2-3 TRBV4-3 - CASSQLQGAGANTQYF TGCGCCAGCAGCCAACTTCAAGGGGCGGGGGCCAATACGCAGTATTTT
- TRBJ2-1 TRBV3-1 - CASSPTWGSYNEQFF TGTGCCAGCAGCCCTACATGGGGCTCCTACAATGAGCAGTTCTTC
- TRBJ2-5 TRBV7-2 TRBD2 CASSLERDFRETQYF TGTGCCAGCAGCTTAGAGCGGGATTTCCGAGAGACCCAGTACTTC
many TRBJ2-7 TRBV20-1 TRBD1 CSGADRVLSYEQYF TGCAGTGGGGCAGACAGGGTTCTTTCCTACGAGCAGTACTTC
many TRBJ1-4 TRBV13 - CASSFAGEGEKLFF TGTGCCAGCAGCTTCGCAGGGGAGGGTGAAAAACTGTTTTTT
many TRBJ1-6 TRBV20-1 - CSARPWGDPLF TGCAGTGCTCGTCCGTGGGGGGACCCTCTTTTT
many TRBJ2-7 TRBV29-1 - CSVVGGPSYEQYF TGCAGCGTTGTGGGGGGGCCCTCCTACGAGCAGTACTTC
- TRBJ2-5 TRBV29-1 - CSVPSRGGETQYF TGCAGCGTTCCTTCTAGGGGGGGAGAGACCCAGTACTTC
many TRBJ2-5 TRBV20-1 TRBD2 CSARVPLAGGQETQYF TGCAGTGCTAGAGTCCCACTAGCGGGGGGCCAAGAGACCCAGTACTTC
few TRBJ1-1 TRBV4-3 - CASSPGRLLNTEAFF TGCGCCAGCAGCCCAGGGCGACTATTGAACACTGAAGCTTTCTTT
many TRBJ2-5 TRBV20-1 - CSAPSEGTETQYF TGCAGTGCTCCATCGGAGGGGACGGAGACCCAGTACTTC
few TRBJ2-1 TRBV29-1 TRBD2 CSVEGGGGSYNEQFF TGCAGCGTTGAAGGCGGGGGGGGGTCCTACAATGAGCAGTTCTTC
- TRBJ2-2 TRBV6-2/TRBV6-3 - CASSYGRDKLFTGELFF TGTGCCAGCAGTTACGGGAGGGACAAACTCTTCACCGGGGAGCTGTTTTTT
- TRBJ2-5 TRBV6-2/TRBV6-3 TRBD2 CASSMGLGSQETQYF TGTGCCAGCAGTATGGGACTAGGAAGCCAAGAGACCCAGTACTTC
- TRBJ1-2 TRBV4-1 - CASSQASVGIRESGYTF TGCGCCAGCAGCCAAGCGAGTGTTGGGATAAGGGAAAGTGGCTACACCTTC